This TCR beta chain was sequenced in a study of OX40 agonist ivuxolimab in advanced cancers. Regarding the complete study: Ivuxolimab was an agonistic, fully human IgG2 monoclonal antibody directed against OX40 (CD134), a costimulatory receptor. A male proportion of under 85% and a mean age of 60 years, ranging from 23 to 79, were recorded for the dose-escalation cohort. The paper describes the monotherapy dose-escalation part (N of about 47 patients) of the phase I trial of ivuxolimab. The purpose of peripheral TCRbeta sequencing was to test whether ivuxolimab changed TCR sequence diversity and led to clonal T-cell expansion. Intravenous ivuxolimab was administered to patients every 2 weeks at six dose levels: 0.01, 0.1, 0.3, 1.5, 3 and 10 mg/kg. Among the 50 to 55 dose-escalation patients, approximately 20 had hepatocellular carcinoma, approximately 15 melanoma, 9 renal cell carcinoma and 9 head and neck cancer. Prior anti-PD-1, anti-PD-L1 or anti-CTLA-4 therapy was permitted, and checkpoint inhibitors had been received by more than 35% of dose-escalation patients. Partial responses were achieved by three dose-escalation patients, of whom one had hepatocellular carcinoma and two had cutaneous melanoma.

Reading the germline V gene gives CDR1 MDHEN and CDR2 SYDVKM. Relative to germline, V is missing 5 bases and J is missing 4 bases, with 11 bases of the junction outside any gene match. CDR3 length: 16 amino acids, cysteine to phenylalanine. Only the CDR3 portion is preserved as DNA: 48 bases, with reading frame beginning at the first base. This clone was observed a single time. Its antigen is not yet known. The record has no base qualities; no much larger clone is one base away. The paper's findings and limits, for the study overall: Partial responders in the 0.1-3.0 mg/kg groups had among the lowest normalized peripheral clonal expansion, especially among CD8+ T cells. Low levels of normalized T-cell clonal expansion were also shown by some nonresponding patients. Antigen specificity was not determined for the clonally expanded peripheral T cells. On average, CD8+ T cells showed more expanded clones than CD4+ T cells after ivuxolimab. At doses of 0.1 to 3.0 mg/kg, clonal expansion of both CD4+ and CD8+ T cells in blood was seen between baseline and week 6.

Patients with a history of autoimmune disease or receiving systemic immunosuppression were excluded from the trial. Peripheral blood for TCR sequencing was collected from all dose cohorts at baseline, on cycle 4 day 1, and on cycle 7 day 1. Samples came from an open-label, multicenter, first-in-human phase I dose-escalation trial of ivuxolimab. Adults with locally advanced or metastatic melanoma, renal cell carcinoma, hepatocellular carcinoma or head and neck squamous cell carcinoma were enrolled in the trial. Before TCR sequencing, CD4+ and CD8+ T cells were separately sorted from peripheral blood. For sequencing of the TCRbeta CDR3 region, genomic DNA was extracted from the sorted cells. TCRbeta CDR3 regions were sequenced using the immunoSEQ Assay. Sourced from immuneACCESS, this table was stored by TCRdb with only in-frame sequences that have V and J called. A share of the clones is absent; for the studies checked, an unresolved V gene accounts for under half, and the remainder has no known explanation. The sample yields approximately 54,000 clones; more than 70% were counted once. The biggest ten clones account for roughly 3.5% of the sample.

This chain is built from TRBV28 and TRBJ1-2, with 9 junctional bases fitting TRBD1. Here the sequenced sample was CD4+ or CD8+ T cells sorted from blood, taken in a trial of the OX40 agonist ivuxolimab. The receptor comes from an adult with an advanced solid tumor such as melanoma, head and neck, liver or kidney cancer. For the CDR3, the sequence is CASSLRPGQGLYGYTF. The DNA sequence is as follows: TGTGCCAGCAGTCTTAGGCCGGGACAGGGCCTCTATGGCTACACCTTC.